This T cell receptor (beta chain) is drawn from a study of T-cell memory formation after mild COVID-19. TCRdb reprocessed the 5' RACE reads with MiXCR, giving one entry per CDR3 protein. The repertoire holds 100,000 to 130,000 distinct CDR3 sequences, with 18% as singletons. This CDR3 region has 14 residues. Germline V gives CDR1 SGHRS, CDR2 YFSETQ. Trimming took 2 bases from V and 5 from J, leaving 13 bases between them. This clonotype appeared many times. What it binds is not known. Study results and caveats: The study found balanced CD4/CD8 in clones contracting day 15 to 85 and a CD4+ lean in later expanders. Confirmation of SARS-CoV-2 specificity was lacking for second-wave clones peaking day 37. Memory from before infection featured some responding clones, which suggests cross-reactive memory joined.

Sequenced material: PBMCs or a T cell subset sorted from them (not recorded which). The TCR sequence derives from a man aged 18 to 29 who had mild COVID-19 (a few samples of this study predate the infection). Cell type and time point are not known. This chain uses TRBV5-1 with TRBJ2-5, with a possible D match to TRBD2 (6 bases). CDR3 amino acids: CASSFRGIEETQYF. CDR3 bases: TGCGCCAGCAGCTTCCGCGGGATTGAGGAGACCCAGTACTTC.